Listed below are T cell receptor beta chains from one sample, sequenced in a study of Graves' ophthalmopathy and Graves' hyperthyroidism. MiXCR, run by TCRdb on the multiplex PCR reads, gives a single entry per CDR3 protein. The sample gives about 600,000 distinct CDR3 sequences, 35% to 40% of which show up once; about 4.1% is in the top ten. Specimen: peripheral blood or thyroid tissue (not recorded which). The source of these receptors is an adult man with Graves' hyperthyroidism. Each CDR3 is given with its conserved first and last residue. Not all rows give a size; the values are once, few, many and, for expanded clones, a class.

size: .
length: 14
V: TRBV2
J: TRBJ2-3
CDR3: CASSRTTSTDTQYF

size: many
length: 14
V: TRBV24-1
J: TRBJ2-5
CDR3: CATSDGGYKRTQYF

size: few
length: 17
V: TRBV20-1
J: TRBJ2-2
CDR3: CSARDKVAIRGTGELFF

size: many
length: 16
V: TRBV6-5
J: TRBJ1-4
CDR3: CASSLPPDALGEKLFF

size: many
length: 15
V: TRBV24-1
J: TRBJ2-7
CDR3: CATSDPAGTHYEQYF

size: many
length: 17
V: TRBV20-1
J: TRBJ2-7
CDR3: CSASPQGAGGFTYEQYF

size: many
length: 15
V: TRBV28
J: TRBJ1-5
CDR3: CASSLFRGTNQPQHF

size: few
length: 15
V: TRBV5-8
J: TRBJ2-7
CDR3: CASSPIAGQIYEQYF

size: .
length: 15
V: TRBV15
J: TRBJ2-5
CDR3: CATSSGRSYQETQYF

size: many
length: 14
V: TRBV19
J: TRBJ2-7
CDR3: CASSLGPVLYEQYF

size: many
length: 13
V: TRBV20-1
J: TRBJ1-4
CDR3: CSAKTGGNEKLFF

size: few
length: 16
V: TRBV4-1
J: TRBJ2-5
CDR3: CASSQDDAGGQETQYF

size: .
length: 14
V: TRBV2
J: TRBJ1-1
CDR3: CASSVWGAGTEAFF

size: .
length: 13
V: TRBV20-1
J: TRBJ1-2
CDR3: CSAPQGRSYGYTF

size: .
length: 14
V: TRBV4-3
J: .
CDR3: CASSQLGDYNEQYF

size: .
length: 12
V: TRBV12-3/TRBV12-4
J: TRBJ1-5
CDR3: CASSLEVRPQHF

size: many
length: 17
V: TRBV19
J: TRBJ2-7
CDR3: CASSLTSGRTSSYEQYF

size: few
length: 14
V: TRBV9
J: TRBJ1-1
CDR3: CASSVGSESTEAFF

size: .
length: 13
V: TRBV6-5
J: TRBJ2-3
CDR3: CASSYHITDTQYF

size: many
length: 14
V: TRBV19
J: TRBJ1-5
CDR3: CASSIGQYNQPQHF

size: .
length: 14
V: TRBV19
J: TRBJ1-4
CDR3: CASSITGDNEKLFF

size: few
length: 16
V: TRBV19
J: TRBJ2-2
CDR3: CASRTGTSLNTGELFF

size: many
length: 16
V: TRBV10-3
J: TRBJ1-3
CDR3: CAISEFGMSSGNTIYF

size: many
length: 13
V: TRBV15
J: TRBJ1-4
CDR3: CATSRDTGEKLFF

size: .
length: 17
V: TRBV7-9
J: TRBJ2-7
CDR3: CASSLAPGQGGVYEQYF

size: .
length: 16
V: TRBV6-5
J: TRBJ2-5
CDR3: CASSPLRGRDQETQYF

size: few
length: 13
V: TRBV28
J: TRBJ2-2
CDR3: CASSSGGIGELFF

size: once
length: 13
V: TRBV2
J: TRBJ2-7
CDR3: CASSPGQANEQYF

size: many
length: 13
V: TRBV29-1
J: TRBJ1-4
CDR3: CSVERGGREKLFF

size: .
length: 16
V: TRBV24-1
J: TRBJ2-3
CDR3: CATSDSGTPSTDTQYF

size: .
length: 16
V: TRBV24-1
J: .
CDR3: CATSDSDRGRYNEQFF

size: once
length: 12
V: TRBV29-1
J: TRBJ1-2
CDR3: CSADAADYGYTF

size: many
length: 13
V: TRBV6-1
J: TRBJ1-5
CDR3: CASRYRANQPQHF

size: many
length: 16
V: TRBV6-6
J: TRBJ1-6
CDR3: CASSSGTGLTYSPLHF

size: .
length: 14
V: TRBV20-1
J: TRBJ1-1
CDR3: CSAAWTSGNTEAFF

size: .
length: 14
V: TRBV29-1
J: TRBJ1-2
CDR3: CSVVSGQGARGYTF

size: many
length: 16
V: TRBV20-1
J: TRBJ2-7
CDR3: CSATPARQVWSYEQYF

size: many
length: 15
V: TRBV7-9
J: TRBJ1-1
CDR3: CASSIRDVRDTEAFF

size: many
length: 12
V: TRBV7-2
J: TRBJ1-1
CDR3: CASSPRVAEAFF

size: few
length: 12
V: TRBV7-9
J: TRBJ2-7
CDR3: CASSFDDNEQYF

size: many
length: 12
V: TRBV6-5
J: TRBJ1-6
CDR3: CASSPPGSPLHF